This T cell receptor beta chain was documented in a study of OX40 agonist ivuxolimab in advanced cancers. Overall study: People in dose escalation had one of these cancers: hepatocellular carcinoma, melanoma, renal cell or head and neck cancer.

Sequenced by immunoSEQ multiplex PCR; TCRdb stores in-frame clones only, minus some. The sample comprises 65,000 to 85,000 clones, more than 75% of which are singletons, and just over 2.5% rests with the top ten. Findings and caveats of the study: What antigens the expanded peripheral T cells recognized was never established.

Germline V gene lookup returns CDR1 SGHTA and CDR2 FQGNSA. Trimming removed 5 bases from V and 8 bases from J; junction bases left unmatched: 8. This CDR3 comprises 15 residues. For this clone: Its antigen is currently unknown.

This material consisted of CD4+ or CD8+ T cells sorted from blood, taken in a trial of the OX40 agonist ivuxolimab. The TCR originated in an adult with an advanced solid tumor such as melanoma, head and neck, liver or kidney cancer. V and J are TRBV7-2 and TRBJ1-4, with 10 positions matching TRBD1. The DNA for the CDR3 is TGTGCCAGCAGCCGGGACAGGGGAATTGGGGAAAAACTGTTTTTT. Protein sequence: CASSRDRGIGEKLFF. Based on the CDR3 plus reference TRBV7-2 and TRBJ1-4, the full variable domain is GAGVSQSPSNKVTEKGKDVELRCDPISGHTALYWYRQSLGQGLEFLIYFQGNSAPDKSGLPSDRFSAERTGGSVSTLTIQRTQQEDSAVYLCASSRDRGIGEKLFFGSGTQLSVL.